This T cell receptor beta chain was sequenced during a study of blood T cell repertoires in COVID-19 (dated by TCRdb to the early 2020s). About the study as a whole: The collaborator samples originated in the United States, Italy and Spain and spanned the acute and convalescent phases of COVID-19. The dataset comprised deeply sampled blood TCRbeta repertoires from subjects exposed to, actively infected with, or recovered from COVID-19. A freely available public database, intended as a resource for researchers studying the immune response to SARS-CoV-2, is where the repertoires were released. The prospective study material was composed of cDNA or gDNA derived from T cells, B-cell-depleted T cells, or PBMCs. Samples came from the ongoing ImmuneRACE study (first 160 participants) plus 1,254 subjects from 6 global collaborators. Where HLA class I and class II types were available, the types were taken from metadata supplied by the sample provider, not from assay-based typing. The sample metadata nearly always contained a de-identified subject ID, COVID-19 status, age in years and sex. What the research found in general, with its limitations: How much clinical and demographic metadata was included differed by source and by participant, and the metadata was provided uncurated.

V is pruned by 2 bases and J by 5 bases, leaving 3 bases of the junction without a gene match. The CDR3 covers 15 residues, taking in both the cysteine and the phenylalanine. Just the 45-base CDR3 DNA is kept, in frame starting at base 1. Reading the germline V gene gives CDR1 MDHEN and CDR2 SYDVKM. TCRbeta CDR3 regions were amplified from genomic DNA by means of the immunoSEQ Assay, a bias-controlled multiplex PCR. The authors' analysis ran thus. Within the assay, amplification of reference gene primers was used to estimate how many nucleated cells each sample contained. To quantify the absolute abundance of each unique TCRbeta CDR3 rearrangement, sequence reads were collapsed and filtered. For each sample, productive Simpson clonality was calculated as the square root of Simpson's diversity index over productive rearrangements. TCRdb provides this immuneACCESS table in a form limited to in-frame rearrangements. Some clones are lacking; in checked studies, under half of them reflect an unresolved V gene, and why the rest are absent is not known. V and J calls and clone size are those listed in that table; D and trimming were worked out from the DNA. The sample table holds tens of thousands of clones, of which 79% were seen once. Jointly, the top ten make up around a quarter of the sample.

Whole blood was collected in K2EDTA tubes by collaborating institutions according to the institutions' own protocols. For TCRbeta analysis, collaborators shipped samples as frozen whole blood, isolated PBMCs, or DNA extracted from either of those sample types. Notes on this clone: Its antigen is still unknown. No clone much larger than this one lies a single base away; base qualities are absent.

The rearrangement joined TRBV28 to TRBJ1-6; a stretch of 7 junction bases matches TRBD1. The receptor was derived from a man aged 55-75 years with active or convalescent COVID-19. Sequencing input: peripheral blood. This receptor carries the CDR3 CASSLAGTDNSPLHF. DNA sequence: TGTGCCAGCAGTTTAGCCGGGACAGATAATTCACCCCTCCACTTT.